A selection of T cell receptor beta chains follows, all from one sample in a study of cytomegalovirus exposure and HLA in healthy donors. The assay was immunoSEQ multiplex PCR, and TCRdb's table has in-frame clones only and misses some. Here the sample spans about 140,000 clones, less than 90% being singletons. The sample taken for sequencing was PBMCs. These receptors all come from a man aged 18 to 29 in good health and CMV-seronegative. CDR3s include the opening cysteine and the closing phenylalanine or tryptophan. A D gene is named only where the DNA matches it firmly. Expanded clones are given a class, and other clones once, few, many or no size at all.

D	size	V	J	DNA	CDR3
TRBD2	.	TRBV5-1	TRBJ2-2	TGCGCCAGCAGCTTACTGGCGGGGGGGCTTGGCACCGGGGAGCTGTTTTTT	CASSLLAGGLGTGELFF
TRBD1	.	TRBV27	TRBJ1-4	TGTGCCAGCAGTTTAGGACAGGGCGGAAAACTGTTTTTT	CASSLGQGGKLFF
.	.	TRBV5-1	TRBJ1-1	TGCGCCACCTACCCAGCTCCCCACCAGGGTGCTGAAGCTTTCTTT	CATYPAPHQGAEAFF
.	few	TRBV18	TRBJ1-2	TGTGCCAGCTCACCACAGGGGCAGGGAGGCTACACCTTC	CASSPQGQGGYTF
TRBD1	.	TRBV6-1	TRBJ2-7	TGTGCCAGCAGTGAATACGGGACAGGGTTAAGCGAGCAGTACTTC	CASSEYGTGLSEQYF
.	.	TRBV15	TRBJ2-7	TGTGCCACCAGCAGCCGAAGGGCTCAGGGCCCTTACGAGCAGTACTTC	CATSSRRAQGPYEQYF
.	.	TRBV5-1	TRBJ1-1	TGCGCCAGCAGCTATACCGGGGTCACCTTGCGTGGGAACACTGAAGCTTTCTTT	CASSYTGVTLRGNTEAFF
.	few	TRBV7-9	TRBJ2-7	TGTGCCAGCAGCGCTATTTATGGTGAGCAGTACTTC	CASSAIYGEQYF
.	.	TRBV6-6	TRBJ2-1	TGTGCCAGCAGCCCCCGGGATGAGCAGTTCTTC	CASSPRDEQFF
.	few	TRBV7-2	TRBJ1-5	TGTGCCAGCAGTCCGTATGATCAGCCCCAGCATTTT	CASSPYDQPQHF
.	.	TRBV28	TRBJ1-5	TGTGCCAGCATTGAGGGATATAGCAATCAGCCCCAGCATTTT	CASIEGYSNQPQHF
TRBD2	.	TRBV7-2	TRBJ2-6	TGTGCCAGCAGTCCGACTAGCGGGACTGTCCTGACTTTC	CASSPTSGTVLTF
.	.	TRBV27	TRBJ1-5	TGTGCCAGCAGTACTAAAGGGGGCAATCAGCCCCAGCATTTT	CASSTKGGNQPQHF
.	.	TRBV5-1	TRBJ1-1	TGCGCCAGCAGCTTGTTCGACAGCCGGAACACTGAAGCTTTCTTT	CASSLFDSRNTEAFF
.	.	TRBV4-1	TRBJ2-7	TGCGCCAGCAGCCAAGCGGGGACACCCCTGGAACCGTACTTC	CASSQAGTPLEPYF
.	few	TRBV9	TRBJ2-1	TGTGCCAGCAGCGTAGGAGGCAGGGCTTTCTACAATGAGCAGTTCTTC	CASSVGGRAFYNEQFF
.	.	TRBV6-1	TRBJ2-1	TGTGCCAGCAGCGCCGGGACTCCTAGATCCTATGAGCAGTTCTTC	CASSAGTPRSYEQFF
TRBD1	.	TRBV5-1	TRBJ2-2	TGCGCCAGCAGCTTGGAAACAGGGGGCAACACCGGGGAGCTGTTTTTT	CASSLETGGNTGELFF
TRBD1	.	TRBV19	TRBJ2-7	TGTGCCAGTAGACGGACAGGGGGGGCCTACGAGCAGTACTTC	CASRRTGGAYEQYF
.	.	TRBV19	TRBJ1-5	TGTGCCAGTAGGAGGCGACAGGATAGCAATCAGCCCCAGCATTTT	CASRRRQDSNQPQHF
.	.	TRBV6-5	TRBJ2-5	TGTGCCAGCACCGGTAACCCCAGCCGGGGAGGGACCCAGTACTTC	CASTGNPSRGGTQYF
TRBD2	.	TRBV30	TRBJ2-7	TGTGCCTGGAGTTCGACTAGCGGGAGCCTCCAGCAGTACTTC	CAWSSTSGSLQQYF
TRBD1	.	TRBV5-1	TRBJ1-1	TGCGCCAGCAGCCCGGACAGGGGGCGTAGGGTAACTGAAGCTTTCTTT	CASSPDRGRRVTEAFF
TRBD2	.	TRBV7-2	TRBJ2-2	TGTGCCAGCAGCTTGAGCGCGGGAGGGCCTGGTACCGGGGAGCTGTTTTTT	CASSLSAGGPGTGELFF
TRBD1	few	TRBV7-2	TRBJ1-1	TGTGCCAGCAGCCTTGGACAGGGATGGGACACTGAAGCTTTCTTT	CASSLGQGWDTEAFF
.	once	TRBV7-9	TRBJ2-7	TGTGCCAGCAGCCTACCGGGACTGAGAGAGTACTTC	CASSLPGLREYF
.	.	TRBV28	TRBJ1-2	TGTGCCAGCAGTTTGGGGGGAGGGTTAAGGCATGGCTACACCTTC	CASSLGGGLRHGYTF
.	.	TRBV5-1	TRBJ1-2	TGCGCCAGCAGCTTGACAGGTCTATATGGCTACACCTTC	CASSLTGLYGYTF
.	.	TRBV7-2	TRBJ2-3	TGTGCCAGTCTCCCAACCCAGGGGTTGGCAGATACGCAGTATTTT	CASLPTQGLADTQYF
.	once	TRBV28	TRBJ2-7	TGTGCCAGCTCGCGTCCGGTAGTCCCCTACGAGCAGTACTTC	CASSRPVVPYEQYF
TRBD1	.	TRBV18	TRBJ1-2	TGTGCCAGCTCACCAGCGCAGGGGGCCAACTATGGCTACACCTTC	CASSPAQGANYGYTF
.	.	TRBV7-9	TRBJ1-6	TGTGCCAGCCGAGCGGACCGTTCACCCCTCCACTTT	CASRADRSPLHF
.	.	TRBV7-2	TRBJ1-6	TGTGCCAGCAGCCCAGGACAGACCTATAATTCACCCCTCCACTTT	CASSPGQTYNSPLHF
.	.	TRBV27	TRBJ2-2	TGTGCCAGCAGTCCTCAGGAGGGGAGGAACACCGGGGAGCTGTTTTTT	CASSPQEGRNTGELFF
.	.	TRBV6-1	TRBJ1-1	TGTGCCAGCAGTGCCACGGTGAACACTGAAGCTTTCTTT	CASSATVNTEAFF
TRBD1	.	TRBV27	TRBJ2-7	TGTGCCAGCAGTTTACCAGGACAGGGGATTTACTTC	CASSLPGQGIYF
TRBD2	.	TRBV6-1	TRBJ2-1	TGTGCCAGCAGTGTACGACTAGCGGGGGACTACTACAATGAGCAGTTCTTC	CASSVRLAGDYYNEQFF
TRBD1	.	TRBV18	TRBJ2-2	TGTGCCAGCTCACCACCTACGGGGACAGGTGGAACCGGGGAGCTGTTTTTT	CASSPPTGTGGTGELFF
.	.	TRBV9	TRBJ1-2	TGTGCCAGCAGCGTAGTGCAGGACTATGGCTACACCTTC	CASSVVQDYGYTF
.	.	TRBV30	TRBJ2-4	TGTGCCTGGAGTGCTGCGGGAGCCAAAAACATTCAGTACTTC	CAWSAAGAKNIQYF
.	.	TRBV27	TRBJ2-6	TGTGCCAGCAGTGCCCCAGGGGTCGGGGCCAACGTCCTGACTTTC	CASSAPGVGANVLTF
TRBD2	.	TRBV6-6	TRBJ2-1	TGTGCCAGCAGGACTAGCGGATACAATGAGCAGTTCTTC	CASRTSGYNEQFF
TRBD1	.	TRBV2	TRBJ2-6	TGTGCCAGCAGTGGGCGGCGACAGGGGAGCTCTGGGGCCAACGTCCTGACTTTC	CASSGRRQGSSGANVLTF
.	.	TRBV10-3	TRBJ1-1	TGTGCCATCAGTGTAACACCCATGAACACTGAAGCTTTCTTT	CAISVTPMNTEAFF
TRBD1	.	TRBV4-1	TRBJ1-1	TGCGCCAGCCGCGACAGGGTGGGGACTGAAGCTTTCTTT	CASRDRVGTEAFF
TRBD1	.	TRBV4-3	TRBJ1-2	TGCGCCAGCTCCCACCCGGGACAGGGGGGAGGCTACACCTTC	CASSHPGQGGGYTF
.	.	TRBV9	TRBJ1-5	TGTGCCAGCAGCGTAGCTGACATGGTGAACAGGGATCAGCCCCAGCATTTT	CASSVADMVNRDQPQHF
TRBD2	.	TRBV7-9	TRBJ2-7	TGTGCCAGCAGCTTCTTCATAGCGGGAGCTACCTACGAGCAGTACTTC	CASSFFIAGATYEQYF
.	.	TRBV19	TRBJ1-1	TGTGCCAGTAGCGCACAGCTGAACACTGAAGCTTTCTTT	CASSAQLNTEAFF
.	.	TRBV4-3	TRBJ2-2	TGCGCCAGCAGCCAAGAGTTCCATCACGGGGAGCTGTTTTTT	CASSQEFHHGELFF
.	.	TRBV7-9	TRBJ2-3	TGTGCCAGCAGCTTATGGGGCTCTACCAGCACAGATACGCAGTATTTT	CASSLWGSTSTDTQYF
.	.	TRBV6-1	TRBJ1-1	TGTGCCAGCAGTGAAGGTCTCTTGAACACTGAAGCTTTCTTT	CASSEGLLNTEAFF
TRBD2	.	TRBV27	TRBJ2-7	TGTGCCAGCAAATTTGGGAGGGCTTACGAGCAGTACTTC	CASKFGRAYEQYF
.	.	TRBV5-4	TRBJ2-5	TGTGCCAGCAGCTTGGGCGGGCAGCAAGAGACCCAGTACTTC	CASSLGGQQETQYF
TRBD1	.	TRBV18	TRBJ1-2	TGTGCCAGCTCACGGGATGAGGGGGCGGACTATGGCTACACCTTC	CASSRDEGADYGYTF
TRBD1	.	TRBV6-6	TRBJ2-1	TGTGCCAGCAGTTCGACAGGGGAGTACAATGAGCAGTTCTTC	CASSSTGEYNEQFF
.	.	TRBV10-3	TRBJ2-7	TGTGCCATCAGTTCAAATCAGGGTCGAAACGAGCAGTACTTC	CAISSNQGRNEQYF